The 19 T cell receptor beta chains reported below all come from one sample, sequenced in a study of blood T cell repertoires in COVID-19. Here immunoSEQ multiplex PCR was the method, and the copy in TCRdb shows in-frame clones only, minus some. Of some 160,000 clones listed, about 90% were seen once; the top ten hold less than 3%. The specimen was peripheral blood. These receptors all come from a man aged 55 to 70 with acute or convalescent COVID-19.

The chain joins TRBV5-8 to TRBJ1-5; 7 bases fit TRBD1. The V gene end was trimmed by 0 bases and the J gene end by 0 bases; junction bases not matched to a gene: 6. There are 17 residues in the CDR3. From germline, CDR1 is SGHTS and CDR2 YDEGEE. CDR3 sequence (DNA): TGTGCCAGCAGCTTGGCCTTGACAGGGCTTAGCAATCAGCCCCAGCATTTT. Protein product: CASSLALTGLSNQPQHF.

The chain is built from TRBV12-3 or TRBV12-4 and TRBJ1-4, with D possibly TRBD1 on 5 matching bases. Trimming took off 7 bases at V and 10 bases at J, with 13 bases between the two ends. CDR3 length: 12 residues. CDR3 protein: CASTLAGAKLFF. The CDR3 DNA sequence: TGTGCCAGCACCCTCGCTGGGGCAAAACTGTTTTTT.

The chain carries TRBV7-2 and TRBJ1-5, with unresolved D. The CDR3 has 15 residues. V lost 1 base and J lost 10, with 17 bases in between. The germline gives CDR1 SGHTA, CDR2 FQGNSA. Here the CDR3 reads CASSLGHAGNLPQHF. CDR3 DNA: TGTGCCAGCAGCTTAGGACATGCGGGAAATCTACCCCAGCATTTT.

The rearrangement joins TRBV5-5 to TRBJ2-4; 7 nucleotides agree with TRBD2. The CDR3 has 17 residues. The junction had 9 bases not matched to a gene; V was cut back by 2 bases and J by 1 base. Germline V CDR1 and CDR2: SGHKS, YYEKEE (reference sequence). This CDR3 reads CASSFGIGGSAKNIQYF. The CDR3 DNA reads TGTGCCAGCAGCTTCGGGATCGGGGGGTCGGCCAAAAACATTCAGTACTTC.

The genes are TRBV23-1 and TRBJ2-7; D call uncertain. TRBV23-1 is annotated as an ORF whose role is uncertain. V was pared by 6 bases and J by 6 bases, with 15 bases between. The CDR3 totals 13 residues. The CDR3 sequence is CASSPGPRCEQYF. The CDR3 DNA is TGCGCCAGCAGCCCGGGTCCCCGGTGCGAGCAGTACTTC.

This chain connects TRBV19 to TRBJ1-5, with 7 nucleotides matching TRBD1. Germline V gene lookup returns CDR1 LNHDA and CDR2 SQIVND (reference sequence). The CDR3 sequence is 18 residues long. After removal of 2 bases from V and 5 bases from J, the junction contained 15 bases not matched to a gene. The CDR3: CASSIRGRDRQIDQPQHF. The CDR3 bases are TGTGCCAGTAGTATACGGGGCCGGGACAGACAAATAGATCAGCCCCAGCATTTT.

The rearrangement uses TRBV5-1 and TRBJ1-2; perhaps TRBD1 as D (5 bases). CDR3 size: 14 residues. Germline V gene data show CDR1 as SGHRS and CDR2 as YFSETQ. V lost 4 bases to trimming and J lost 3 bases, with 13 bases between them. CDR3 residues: CASSPRGRDYGYTF. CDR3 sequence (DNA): TGCGCCAGCAGCCCTCGGGGGAGAGACTATGGCTACACCTTC.

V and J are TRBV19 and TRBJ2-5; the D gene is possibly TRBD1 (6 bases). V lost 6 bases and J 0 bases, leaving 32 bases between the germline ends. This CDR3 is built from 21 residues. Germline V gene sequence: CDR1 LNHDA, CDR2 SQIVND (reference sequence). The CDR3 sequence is CASSPALGAFPTKTNQETQYF. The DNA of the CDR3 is TGTGCCAGTAGCCCTGCGTTGGGGGCGTTCCCGACGAAAACAAACCAAGAGACCCAGTACTTC. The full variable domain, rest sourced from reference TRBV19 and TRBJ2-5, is DGGITQSPKYLFRKEGQNVTLSCEQNLNHDAMYWYRQDPGQGLRLIYYSQIVNDFQKGDIAEGYSVSREKKESFPLTVTSAQKNPTAFYLCASSPALGAFPTKTNQETQYFGPGTRLLVL.

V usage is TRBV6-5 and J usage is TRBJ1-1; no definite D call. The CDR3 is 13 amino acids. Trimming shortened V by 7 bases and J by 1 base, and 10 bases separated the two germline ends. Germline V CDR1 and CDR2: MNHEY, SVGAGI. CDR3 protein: CASTLRGNTEAFF. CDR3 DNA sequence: TGTGCCAGCACCCTACGGGGGAACACTGAAGCTTTCTTT.

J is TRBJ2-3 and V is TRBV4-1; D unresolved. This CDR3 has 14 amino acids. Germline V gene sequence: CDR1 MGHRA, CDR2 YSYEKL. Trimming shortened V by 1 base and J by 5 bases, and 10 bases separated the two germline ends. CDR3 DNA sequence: TGCGCCAGCAGCCAAGGACGCTCAGGAGATACGCAGTATTTT. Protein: CASSQGRSGDTQYF.

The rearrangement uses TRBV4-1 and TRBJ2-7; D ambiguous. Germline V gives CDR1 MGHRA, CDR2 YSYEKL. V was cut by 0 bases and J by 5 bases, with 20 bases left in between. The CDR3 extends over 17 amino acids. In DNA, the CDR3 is TGCGCCAGCAGCCAAGATCTAAAGACACAACTTGTCCACGAGCAGTACTTC. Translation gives CASSQDLKTQLVHEQYF.

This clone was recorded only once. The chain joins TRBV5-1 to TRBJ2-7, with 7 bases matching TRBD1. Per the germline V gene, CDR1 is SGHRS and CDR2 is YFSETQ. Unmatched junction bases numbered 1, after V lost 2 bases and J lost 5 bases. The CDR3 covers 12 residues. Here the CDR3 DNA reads TGCGCCAGCAGCTTTACAGGGGACGAGCAGTACTTC. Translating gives CASSFTGDEQYF.

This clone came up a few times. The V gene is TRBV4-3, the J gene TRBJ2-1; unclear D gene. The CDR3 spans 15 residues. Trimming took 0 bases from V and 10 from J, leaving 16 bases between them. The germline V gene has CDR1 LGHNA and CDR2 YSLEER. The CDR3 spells CASSQEMVTLREQFF. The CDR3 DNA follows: TGCGCCAGCAGCCAAGAGATGGTGACTCTACGGGAGCAGTTCTTC.

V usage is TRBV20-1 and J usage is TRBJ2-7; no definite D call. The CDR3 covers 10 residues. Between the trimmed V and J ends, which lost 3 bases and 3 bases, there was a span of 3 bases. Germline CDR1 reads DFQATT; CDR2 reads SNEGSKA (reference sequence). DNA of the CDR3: TGCAGTGCTAGCCACTACGAGCAGTACTTC. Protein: CSASHYEQYF.

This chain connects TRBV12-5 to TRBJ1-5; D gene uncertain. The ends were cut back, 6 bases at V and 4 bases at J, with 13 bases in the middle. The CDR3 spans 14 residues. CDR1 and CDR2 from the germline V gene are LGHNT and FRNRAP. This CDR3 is CASGREEWNQPQHF. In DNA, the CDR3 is TGTGCTAGTGGCCGGGAGGAGTGGAATCAGCCCCAGCATTTT. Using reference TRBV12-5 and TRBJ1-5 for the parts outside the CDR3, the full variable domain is DARVTQTPRHKVTEMGQEVTMRCQPILGHNTVFWYRQTMMQGLELLAYFRNRAPLDDSGMPKDRFSAEMPDATLATLKIQPSEPRDSAVYFCASGREEWNQPQHFGDGTRLSIL.

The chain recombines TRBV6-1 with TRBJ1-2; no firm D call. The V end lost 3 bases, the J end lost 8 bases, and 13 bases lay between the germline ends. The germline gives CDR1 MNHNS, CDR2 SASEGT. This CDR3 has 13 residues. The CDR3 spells CASSESWGGGYTF. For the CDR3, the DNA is TGTGCCAGCAGTGAGAGCTGGGGAGGGGGCTACACCTTC.

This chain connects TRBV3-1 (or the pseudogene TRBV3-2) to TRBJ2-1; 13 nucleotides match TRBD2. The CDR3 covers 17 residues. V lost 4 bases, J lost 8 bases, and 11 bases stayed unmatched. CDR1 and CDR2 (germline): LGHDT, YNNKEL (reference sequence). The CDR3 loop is CASSPGPTSGGRYEQFF. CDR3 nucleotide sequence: TGTGCCAGCAGCCCGGGTCCGACTAGCGGGGGGAGGTATGAGCAGTTCTTC.

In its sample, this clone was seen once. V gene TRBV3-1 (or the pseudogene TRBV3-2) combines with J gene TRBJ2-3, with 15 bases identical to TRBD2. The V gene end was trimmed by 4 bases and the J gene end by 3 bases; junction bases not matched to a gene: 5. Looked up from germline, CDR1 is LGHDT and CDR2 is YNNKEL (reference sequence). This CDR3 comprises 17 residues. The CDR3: CASSLGLAGGPTDTQYF. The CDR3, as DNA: TGTGCCAGCAGCCTTGGACTAGCGGGGGGGCCTACAGATACGCAGTATTTT.

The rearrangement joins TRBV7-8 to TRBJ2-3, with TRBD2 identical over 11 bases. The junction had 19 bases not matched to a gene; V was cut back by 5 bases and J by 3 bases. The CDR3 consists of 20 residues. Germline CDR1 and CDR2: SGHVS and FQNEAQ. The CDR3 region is CASSLPRRLAGRHPTDTQYF. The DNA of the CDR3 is TGTGCCAGCAGCCTACCAAGAAGACTAGCGGGGCGGCACCCGACAGATACGCAGTATTTT.